Following are 7 T cell receptor beta chains from one sample sequenced in a study of CD8 T cells in Susac syndrome. A quantity of roughly 0.5 to 1 ug RNA underwent reverse transcription using random hexamers. TCRdb fed the immunoSEQ multiplex PCR reads into MiXCR, producing one record per CDR3 protein. The sample shows roughly 250,000 distinct CDR3 sequences, about 96% of them seen only once. Specimen: CD4+ T cells from PBMCs. The receptors stem from a human donor with Susac syndrome.

The chain couples TRBV4-1 to TRBJ1-1; unclear D gene. Germline V gene sequence: CDR1 MGHRA, CDR2 YSYEKL. The CDR3 consists of 14 residues. V was cut by 0 bases and J by 8 bases, with 13 bases left in between. CDR3 nucleotides: TGCGCCAGCAGCCAAGATCTTGTAACCCGAGAAGCTTTCTTT. Amino acid sequence: CASSQDLVTREAFF.

The chain links TRBV27 to TRBJ1-2; the D is unclear. Trimming left V 4 bases short and J 0 bases short, with 12 bases between. From germline, CDR1 is MNHEY and CDR2 SMNVEV (reference sequence). The CDR3 is made up of 15 amino acids. The DNA of the CDR3 is TGTGCCAGCAGTTCCCCGAGTGAAACTAACTATGGCTACACCTTC. Amino acid sequence: CASSSPSETNYGYTF.

V gene TRBV4-1 combines with J gene TRBJ2-7; possible D gene TRBD2, 6 bases. V was shortened by 5 bases and J by 0 bases, with 29 bases between the two germline ends. This CDR3 is built from 20 residues. Looked up from germline, CDR1 is MGHRA and CDR2 is YSYEKL. CDR3 region: CASSSHTSGLVIPSSYEQYF. The CDR3 DNA follows: TGCGCCAGCAGCTCTCACACTTCGGGACTTGTAATACCGAGCTCCTACGAGCAGTACTTC.

The chain employs TRBV30 and TRBJ2-1; TRBD2 aligns across 9 bases. The CDR3 covers 15 residues. V was clipped by 0 bases and J by 4 bases; unmatched bases: 4. Looked up from germline, CDR1 is GTSNPN and CDR2 is SVGIG (reference sequence). The CDR3 reads CAWSVSLAGYNEQFF. CDR3 nucleotide sequence: TGTGCCTGGAGTGTATCCCTAGCGGGGTACAATGAGCAGTTCTTC.

CDR3 residues: CASSAPDYLAKNIQYF. For the CDR3, the DNA is TGTGCCAGCAGCGCCCCGGACTACCTGGCCAAAAACATTCAGTACTTC. J is TRBJ2-4 and V is TRBV9; D possibly corresponds to TRBD2 (6 bases). The CDR3 has 16 amino acids. Germline assignment: CDR1 SGDLS and CDR2 YYNGEE. V lost 3 bases, J lost 1 base, and 14 bases lay in between. The whole variable domain, filled in from reference TRBV9 and TRBJ2-4, reads DSGVTQTPKHLITATGQRVTLRCSPRSGDLSVYWYQQSLDQGLQFLIQYYNGEERAKGNILERFSAQQFPDLHSELNLSSLELGDSALYFCASSAPDYLAKNIQYFGAGTRLSVL.

The chain recombines TRBV5-1 with TRBJ1-1; D is uncertain. V shed 0 bases and J shed 4 bases, with 16 bases lying between them. Germline loops: CDR1 SGHRS, CDR2 YFSETQ. CDR3 length: 16 residues. The CDR3 DNA is TGCGCCAGCAGCTTGGGCACCGGCAGCTGGAGCACTGAAGCTTTCTTT. Translated, it gives CASSLGTGSWSTEAFF.

This rearrangement joins TRBV13 to TRBJ2-7, with 11 bases that match TRBD2. This CDR3 comprises 18 residues. V dropped 0 bases and J dropped 4; count of bases not matched to a gene: 11. CDR1 PRHDT and CDR2 FYEKMQ come from the germline V gene (reference sequence). CDR3 nucleotide sequence: TGTGCCAGCAGCTTAGGTCCTAGCGGGAGGCCTTGGGCTTACGAGCAGTACTTC. Amino acid sequence: CASSLGPSGRPWAYEQYF.